Listed below are T cell receptor beta chains from one sample, sequenced in a study of blood T cells in healthy people across ages. MiXCR was run by TCRdb on the 5' RACE reads, yielding one entry per CDR3 protein. Among 850,000 to 1,300,000 distinct CDR3 sequences listed, around 45% were seen once. The sample consisted of blood. The receptors here all came from a woman aged 60-70 years in good health. The CDR3 runs from the conserved cysteine through the conserved F or W. A D gene is named only where the DNA matches it firmly. Size values are once, few and many counts, or a class for expanded clones, and some rows have none.

d_gene,abundance,j_gene,v_gene,CDR3nt,CDR3aa
-,-,TRBJ2-2,TRBV6-5,TGTGCCAGCGGTCGCAAGGTGCCCACCGGGGAGCTGTTTTTT,CASGRKVPTGELFF
TRBD2,-,TRBJ2-7,TRBV18,TGTGCCAGCTCACCAGGGTCTAGCGGGAGATACGAGCAGTACTTC,CASSPGSSGRYEQYF
-,-,TRBJ2-7,TRBV25-1,TGTGCCAGCAGTGAATCCCAGGGAGCTCCCTACGAGCAGTACTTC,CASSESQGAPYEQYF
-,-,TRBJ2-7,TRBV7-8,TGTGCCAGCAGCTTAGCCAGAGCGCAGACCTACGAGCAGTACTTC,CASSLARAQTYEQYF
TRBD2,-,TRBJ2-1,TRBV18,TGTGCCAGCTCACCACTAAGGGGAAGCGGGAGGGCCGGCCACAATGAGCAGTTCTTC,CASSPLRGSGRAGHNEQFF
-,few,TRBJ2-1,TRBV11-1,TGTGCCAGCAATGGTGGCAACGCCTACAATGAGCAGTTCTTC,CASNGGNAYNEQFF
-,-,TRBJ2-3,TRBV14,TGTGCCAGCAGCCAGAGGCTAGCCATCACAGATACGCAGTATTTT,CASSQRLAITDTQYF
-,many,TRBJ2-1,TRBV20-1,TGCAGTGCTCGTCAGGGGCCCAATGAGCAGTTCTTC,CSARQGPNEQFF
-,few,TRBJ2-7,TRBV27,TGTGCCAGCAGCCGAAGGCAGGACGAGCAGTACTTC,CASSRRQDEQYF
TRBD1,-,TRBJ2-1,TRBV7-3,TGTGCCAGCAGCTTCCAGGGGGCCGCCTACAATGAGCAGTTCTTC,CASSFQGAAYNEQFF